A selection of T cell receptor beta chains follows, all from one sample in a study of OX40 agonist ivuxolimab in advanced cancers. Sequencing was performed with immunoSEQ multiplex PCR; in TCRdb, only in-frame clones are kept and a portion is missing. The sample carries about 43,000 clones, approximately 83% recorded once. Material: CD4+ or CD8+ T cells sorted from blood, obtained in a trial of the OX40 agonist ivuxolimab. The source of these receptors is an adult with an advanced solid tumor such as melanoma, head and neck, liver or kidney cancer. Both conserved end residues are part of each CDR3. The order of the fields is J gene, D gene, clone size, V gene, CDR3 DNA, CDR3 protein. A D gene is named only where the DNA matches it firmly. Expanded clones get a size class; other rows say once, few or many, or leave the size out.

>TRBJ1-5|TRBD1|-|TRBV19
TGTGCCAGTAGTGAAGACAGGGGGCATGGCAATCAGCCCCAGCATTTT
CASSEDRGHGNQPQHF
>TRBJ2-1|-|-|TRBV14
TGTGCCAGCAGCCAAGACACCCTCCAGGCGGGAAATTTCGATGAGCAGTTCTTC
CASSQDTLQAGNFDEQFF
>TRBJ1-5|-|-|TRBV2
TGTGCCAGCAGTGGGGACCGTCAGCCCCAGCATTTT
CASSGDRQPQHF
>TRBJ1-1|-|-|TRBV5-1
TGCGCCAGCAGCGGGGCTGGGACGAGGAACACTGAAGCTTTCTTT
CASSGAGTRNTEAFF
>TRBJ1-5|TRBD1|-|TRBV18
TGTGCCAGCCCTGACAGGGGAGGGGATTTTAGCAATCAGCCCCAGCATTTT
CASPDRGGDFSNQPQHF
>TRBJ1-2|TRBD1|-|TRBV29-1
TGCAGCGTTGAACAGGGGGCGGGTGGCTACACCTTC
CSVEQGAGGYTF
>TRBJ1-2|TRBD1|once|TRBV5-4
TGTGCCAGCAGCTCGCAGGGGGCGTCCTATGGCTACACCTTC
CASSSQGASYGYTF
>TRBJ1-4|TRBD1|-|TRBV11-2
TGTGCCAGCAGCTTCAACAGGGGTTCCTATGAAAAACTGTTTTTT
CASSFNRGSYEKLFF
>TRBJ2-7|TRBD1|-|TRBV6-6
TGTGCCAGCAGTTACTGGACAGGGCCCTTTGAGCAGTACTTC
CASSYWTGPFEQYF
>TRBJ2-1|-|-|TRBV11-2
TGTGCCAGCAGGTATCCGACAGACCCCGTCTACAATGAGCAGTTCTTC
CASRYPTDPVYNEQFF
>TRBJ2-2|-|-|TRBV28
TGTGCCAGCAGTTTGAGTGGGGGCGCGCCCGGGGAGCTGTTTTTT
CASSLSGGAPGELFF
>TRBJ2-6|-|-|TRBV5-6
TGTGCCAGCAGCGGGGCTCGCACTGGGGCCAACGTCCTGACTTTC
CASSGARTGANVLTF
>TRBJ1-4|-|-|TRBV21-1
TGTGCCAGCAGCAAAGCCCTAAGACACGACCCCGAAGGAGAAAAACTGTTTTTT
CASSKALRHDPEGEKLFF
>TRBJ1-4|-|-|TRBV19
TGTGCCAGTAGTATTACAGGGATGGGTGAAAAACTGTTTTTT
CASSITGMGEKLFF
>TRBJ2-3|TRBD1|-|TRBV27
TGTGCCAGCAGTTTACCACGTCGACAGGGGATAACTCGCACAGATACGCAGTATTTT
CASSLPRRQGITRTDTQYF
>TRBJ1-2|TRBD1|-|TRBV6-1
TGTGCCAGCAGTGAAGGGGACAGCCTAAGTTCCGGCTACACCTTC
CASSEGDSLSSGYTF
>TRBJ2-7|-|once|TRBV9
TGTGCCAGCAGCGTAGAGGAGAGCTCAAGCTCCTACGAGCAGTACTTC
CASSVEESSSSYEQYF
>TRBJ2-7|TRBD2|-|TRBV5-1
TGCGCCAGCAGCTGGACTAGCGGGACCTCCTACGAGCAGTACTTC
CASSWTSGTSYEQYF
>TRBJ1-5|-|-|TRBV19
TGTGCCAGTAGTTCGGCGGCAAATCAGCCCCAGCATTTT
CASSSAANQPQHF
>TRBJ2-2|-|-|TRBV9
TGTGCCAGCAGCGTGTTTGCGGGGGCGGGCACCGGGGAGCTGTTTTTT
CASSVFAGAGTGELFF
>TRBJ2-7|TRBD2|-|TRBV6-1
TGTGCCAGCGAGAGCGGGACCTCCTACGAGCAGTACTTC
CASESGTSYEQYF
>TRBJ1-2|TRBD1|-|TRBV28
TGTGCCAGCACCGGGACAGGGGCGTTGTGGGGCTACACCTTC
CASTGTGALWGYTF
>TRBJ2-5|-|-|TRBV6-5
TGTGCCAGCAGGATTAGCAGGGACCAAGAGACCCAGTACTTC
CASRISRDQETQYF
>TRBJ2-2|TRBD1|-|TRBV18
TGTGCCAGCTCAAACGGACAGGGACTCGACACCGGGGAGCTGTTTTTT
CASSNGQGLDTGELFF
>TRBJ1-6|-|-|TRBV7-3
TGTGCCAGCAGCTTATCCGGCTATTCACCCCTCCACTTT
CASSLSGYSPLHF
>TRBJ1-1|TRBD1|-|TRBV10-3
TGTGCCATCAGTGGGTGGAGACAGGGGGCCAAACAGGTGGCTGAAGCTTTCTTT
CAISGWRQGAKQVAEAFF
>TRBJ2-1|-|once|TRBV2
TGTGCCAGGAAGCTTAGGACAAATTACAATGAGCAGTTCTTC
CARKLRTNYNEQFF
>TRBJ1-3|-|-|TRBV28
TGTGCCAGCAGCCCTGACACTGGATACTCTGGAAACACCATATATTTT
CASSPDTGYSGNTIYF
>TRBJ2-7|TRBD1|-|TRBV10-3
TGTGCCATCAGGACCGGGACAGGGGCGGGGGAGCAGTACTTC
CAIRTGTGAGEQYF
>TRBJ2-7|TRBD2|-|TRBV4-1
TGCGCCAGCAGCCAAGCTAGCGGGAGGTACGAGCAGTACTTC
CASSQASGRYEQYF
>TRBJ2-3|-|-|TRBV21-1
TGTGCCAGCAGCGACCGACTAGCGGGAGAAACAGATACGCAGTATTTT
CASSDRLAGETDTQYF
>TRBJ1-3|TRBD1|-|TRBV14
TGTGCCAGCAGCCCTTGGACAGGGAGCAACACCATATATTTT
CASSPWTGSNTIYF
>TRBJ2-2|-|-|TRBV4-2
TGTGCCAGCAGCCAAGTGGGGGAAAGGGAGCTGTTTTTT
CASSQVGERELFF
>TRBJ2-3|-|few|TRBV20-1
TGCAGTGCTAGAGAGATAGATACGCAGTATTTT
CSAREIDTQYF
>TRBJ1-4|-|medium-sized|TRBV6-1
TGTGCCAGCAGTGAACGAGCAACTAATGAAAAACTGTTTTTT
CASSERATNEKLFF
>TRBJ2-3|-|-|TRBV20-1
TGCAGTGCCCCGAGGGTAGATACGCAGTATTTT
CSAPRVDTQYF
>TRBJ2-3|-|-|TRBV18
TGTGCCAGCCACGAGGGGAGAAGCACAGATACGCAGTATTTT
CASHEGRSTDTQYF
>TRBJ2-2|-|-|TRBV11-2
TGTGCCAGCAGGACACCGAGGGGTTCCGGGGAGCTGTTTTTT
CASRTPRGSGELFF
>TRBJ2-3|TRBD2|-|TRBV5-6
TGTGCCAGCAGCTTACCGGGACTAGCGGCTACAGATACGCAGTATTTT
CASSLPGLAATDTQYF
>TRBJ2-3|TRBD2|-|TRBV15
TGTGCCACCAGCAGAGATCTCGGGGCGGGAGGGCCCAGGAGTACAGATACGCAGTATTTT
CATSRDLGAGGPRSTDTQYF
>TRBJ2-3|-|-|TRBV11-2
TGTGCCAGCAGGAAACTAAGCACAGATACGCAGTATTTT
CASRKLSTDTQYF
>TRBJ2-2|TRBD1|-|TRBV9
TGTGCCAGCAGCGTACCCATGACAGGGTCTGGGGAGCTGTTTTTT
CASSVPMTGSGELFF
>TRBJ2-2|TRBD2|-|TRBV5-4
TGTGCCAGCAACCCGGGGGGGGACACCGGGGAGCTGTTTTTT
CASNPGGDTGELFF
>TRBJ2-5|-|-|TRBV20-1
TGCAGTGCTAGAATGGGAGAGACCCAGTACTTC
CSARMGETQYF
>TRBJ2-7|-|-|TRBV6-4
TGTGCCAGCATTCGTCAGGACTTAGAATACGAGCAGTACTTC
CASIRQDLEYEQYF
>TRBJ2-7|TRBD2|few|TRBV10-3
TGTGCCATCAGTGAGGGGACTAGCGGAACCTACGAGCAGTACTTC
CAISEGTSGTYEQYF
>TRBJ1-2|-|few|TRBV28
TGTGCCAGCCAAGGGGGATACAACTATGGCTACACCTTC
CASQGGYNYGYTF
>TRBJ1-6|-|-|TRBV2
TGTGCCAGCAGTGACGGTCGTAATTCACCCCTCCACTTT
CASSDGRNSPLHF
>TRBJ2-2|-|-|TRBV7-2
TGTGCCAGCAGCCCTCGAACCAGGGCGGGGGGGGAGCTGTTTTTT
CASSPRTRAGGELFF
>TRBJ2-1|-|-|TRBV7-8
TGTGCCAGCATCCCCCGGTGGGGGCCCCTCGACCACAATGAGCAGTTCTTC
CASIPRWGPLDHNEQFF
>TRBJ2-5|TRBD1|-|TRBV28
TGTGCCAGCAGGGTACAGGGGGCACAGACCCAGTACTTC
CASRVQGAQTQYF
>TRBJ1-1|TRBD1|-|TRBV6-1
TGTGCCAGCAGTGAGGGACAGCGGATGAACACTGAAGCTTTCTTT
CASSEGQRMNTEAFF
>TRBJ2-7|-|-|TRBV11-1
TGTGCCAGCAGCTTACAGGGACAAAGCTCCTACGAGCAGTACTTC
CASSLQGQSSYEQYF
>TRBJ1-5|-|-|TRBV6-6
TGTGCCAGCAGTAACCGGGATAGCAATCAGCCCCAGCATTTT
CASSNRDSNQPQHF
>TRBJ1-4|-|-|TRBV21-1
TGTGCCAGCAGCACCCGACAGGGTGTACTCGGGGCAACTAATGAAAAACTGTTTTTT
CASSTRQGVLGATNEKLFF